This T cell receptor beta chain was identified in a study of cytomegalovirus exposure and HLA in healthy donors. Germline CDR1 MNHEY, CDR2 SMNVEV (reference sequence). The CDR3 covers 13 residues. Trimming pared 1 base from V and 4 bases from J, leaving 4 bases between. PCR was performed using 60 Vbeta and 13 Jbeta primers. Method: immunoSEQ multiplex PCR; TCRdb's copy keeps in-frame clones and lacks some. The sample includes approximately 160,000 clones, around four fifths of them seen just once. Sequenced material: PBMCs. This chain links TRBV27 with TRBJ2-2; D is unresolved. The receptor was derived from a male donor in good health and CMV-seropositive. The CDR3 here is CASSLYRTGELFF. The DNA for the CDR3 is TGTGCCAGCAGTTTATATCGCACCGGGGAGCTGTTTTTT.